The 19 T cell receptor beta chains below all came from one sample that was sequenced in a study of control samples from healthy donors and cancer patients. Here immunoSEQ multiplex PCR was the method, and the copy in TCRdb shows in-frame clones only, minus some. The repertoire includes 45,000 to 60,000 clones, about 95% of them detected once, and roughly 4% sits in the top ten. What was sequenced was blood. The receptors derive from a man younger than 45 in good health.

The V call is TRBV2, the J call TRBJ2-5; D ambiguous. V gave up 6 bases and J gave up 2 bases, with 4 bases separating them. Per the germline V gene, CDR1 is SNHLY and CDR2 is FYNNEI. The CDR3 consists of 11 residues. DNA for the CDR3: TGTGCCAGCAGGGAGCAAGAGACCCAGTACTTC. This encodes CASREQETQYF.

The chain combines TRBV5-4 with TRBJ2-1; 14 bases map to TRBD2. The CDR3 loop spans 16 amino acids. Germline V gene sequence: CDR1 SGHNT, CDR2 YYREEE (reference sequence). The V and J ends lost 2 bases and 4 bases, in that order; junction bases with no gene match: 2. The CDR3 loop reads CASSFGTSGSYNEQFF. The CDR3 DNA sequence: TGTGCCAGCAGCTTCGGGACTAGCGGGAGTTACAATGAGCAGTTCTTC.

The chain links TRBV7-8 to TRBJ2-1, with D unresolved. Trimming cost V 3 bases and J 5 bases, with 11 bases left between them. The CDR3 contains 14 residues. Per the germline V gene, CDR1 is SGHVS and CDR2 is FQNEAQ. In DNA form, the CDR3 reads TGTGCCAGCAGCTTGAGATTGGTGGACAATGAGCAGTTCTTC. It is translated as CASSLRLVDNEQFF.

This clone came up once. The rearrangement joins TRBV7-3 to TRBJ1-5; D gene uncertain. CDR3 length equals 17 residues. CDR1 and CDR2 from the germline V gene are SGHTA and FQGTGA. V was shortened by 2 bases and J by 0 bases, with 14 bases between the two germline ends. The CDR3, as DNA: TGTGCCAGCAGCTTACCCCCCTCTTGGGGTAGCAATCAGCCCCAGCATTTT. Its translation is CASSLPPSWGSNQPQHF.

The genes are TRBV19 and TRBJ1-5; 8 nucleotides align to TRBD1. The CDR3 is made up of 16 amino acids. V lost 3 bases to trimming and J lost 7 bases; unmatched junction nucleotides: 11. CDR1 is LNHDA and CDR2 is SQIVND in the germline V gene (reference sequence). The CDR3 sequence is CASSIWTGYSQQPQHF. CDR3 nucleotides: TGTGCCAGTAGTATTTGGACAGGGTATTCACAACAGCCCCAGCATTTT.

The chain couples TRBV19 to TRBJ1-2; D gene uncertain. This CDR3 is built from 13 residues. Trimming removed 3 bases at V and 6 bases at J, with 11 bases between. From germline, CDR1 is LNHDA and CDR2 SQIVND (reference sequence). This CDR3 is CASSISPPHGYTF. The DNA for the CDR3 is TGTGCCAGTAGTATCTCGCCACCCCATGGCTACACCTTC.

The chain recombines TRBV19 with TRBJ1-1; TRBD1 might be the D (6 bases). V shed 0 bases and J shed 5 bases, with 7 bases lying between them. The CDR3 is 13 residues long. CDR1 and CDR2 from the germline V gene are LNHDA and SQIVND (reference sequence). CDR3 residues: CASSIDRGTEAFF. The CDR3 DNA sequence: TGTGCCAGTAGTATAGACAGGGGTACTGAAGCTTTCTTT. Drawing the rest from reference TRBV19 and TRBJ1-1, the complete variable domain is DGGITQSPKYLFRKEGQNVTLSCEQNLNHDAMYWYRQDPGQGLRLIYYSQIVNDFQKGDIAEGYSVSREKKESFPLTVTSAQKNPTAFYLCASSIDRGTEAFFGQGTRLTVV.

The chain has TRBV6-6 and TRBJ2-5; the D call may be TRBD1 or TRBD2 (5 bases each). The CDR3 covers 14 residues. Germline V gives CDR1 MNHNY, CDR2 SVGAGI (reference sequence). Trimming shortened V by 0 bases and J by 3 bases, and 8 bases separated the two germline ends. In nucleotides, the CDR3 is TGTGCCAGCAGTTACTCGGGGACCAAAGAGACCCAGTACTTC. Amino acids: CASSYSGTKETQYF.

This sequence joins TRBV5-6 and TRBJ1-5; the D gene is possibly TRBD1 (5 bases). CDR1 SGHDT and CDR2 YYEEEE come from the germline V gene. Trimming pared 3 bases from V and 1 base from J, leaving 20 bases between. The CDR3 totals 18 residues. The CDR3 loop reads CASSSHRTISGSNQPQHF. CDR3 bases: TGTGCCAGCAGCTCCCACAGGACCATCTCAGGGAGCAATCAGCCCCAGCATTTT.

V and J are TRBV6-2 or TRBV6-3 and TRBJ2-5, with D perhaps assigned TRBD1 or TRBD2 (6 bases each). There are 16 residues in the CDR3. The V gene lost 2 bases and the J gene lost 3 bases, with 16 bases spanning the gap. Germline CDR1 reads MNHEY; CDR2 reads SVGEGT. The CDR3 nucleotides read TGTGCCAGCAGTTACGATTTTGGGGGGCCGAAAGAGACCCAGTACTTC. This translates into CASSYDFGGPKETQYF.

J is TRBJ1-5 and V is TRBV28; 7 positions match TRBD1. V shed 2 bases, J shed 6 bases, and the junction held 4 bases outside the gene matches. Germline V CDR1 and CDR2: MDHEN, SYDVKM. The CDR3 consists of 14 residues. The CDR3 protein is CASSLVGGSQPQHF. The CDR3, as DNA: TGTGCCAGCAGTTTAGTAGGGGGCAGTCAGCCCCAGCATTTT.

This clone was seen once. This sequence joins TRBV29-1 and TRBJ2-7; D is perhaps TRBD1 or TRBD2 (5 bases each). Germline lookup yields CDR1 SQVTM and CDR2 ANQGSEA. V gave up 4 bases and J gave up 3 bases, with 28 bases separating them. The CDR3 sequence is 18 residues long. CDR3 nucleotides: TGCAGCGTTGCCCAGGCTTTGTCGGGACCGTCTGGGGGCTACGAGCAGTACTTC. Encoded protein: CSVAQALSGPSGGYEQYF.

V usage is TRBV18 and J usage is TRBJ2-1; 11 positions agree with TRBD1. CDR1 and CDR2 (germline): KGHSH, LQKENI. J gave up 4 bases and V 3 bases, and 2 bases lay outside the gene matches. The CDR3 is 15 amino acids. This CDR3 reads CASSPRDRGYNEQFF. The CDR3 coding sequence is TGTGCCAGCTCACCTCGGGACAGGGGGTACAATGAGCAGTTCTTC.

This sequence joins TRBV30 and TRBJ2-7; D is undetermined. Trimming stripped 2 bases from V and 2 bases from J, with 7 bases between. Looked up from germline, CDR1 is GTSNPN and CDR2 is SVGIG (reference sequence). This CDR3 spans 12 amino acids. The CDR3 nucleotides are TGTGCCTGGAGTTGGGCCGCCTACGAGCAGTACTTC. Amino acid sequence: CAWSWAAYEQYF. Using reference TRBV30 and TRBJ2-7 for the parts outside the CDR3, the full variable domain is SQTIHQWPATLVQPVGSPLSLECTVEGTSNPNLYWYRQAAGRGLQLLFYSVGIGQISSEVPQNLSASRPQDRQFILSSKKLLLSDSGFYLCAWSWAAYEQYFGPGTRLTVT.

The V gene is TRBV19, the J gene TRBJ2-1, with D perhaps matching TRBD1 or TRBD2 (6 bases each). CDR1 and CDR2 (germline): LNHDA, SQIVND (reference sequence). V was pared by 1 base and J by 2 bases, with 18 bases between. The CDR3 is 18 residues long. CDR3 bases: TGTGCCAGTAGTATAGGTTTGGCGAGGGGGGACCCCTACAATGAGCAGTTCTTC. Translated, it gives CASSIGLARGDPYNEQFF.

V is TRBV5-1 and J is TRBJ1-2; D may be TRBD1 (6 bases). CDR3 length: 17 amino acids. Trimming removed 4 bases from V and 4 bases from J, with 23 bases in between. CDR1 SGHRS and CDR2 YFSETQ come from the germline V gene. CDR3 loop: CASSPNPGQQNSYGYTF. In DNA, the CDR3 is TGCGCCAGCAGCCCCAATCCCGGACAGCAAAATAGCTATGGCTACACCTTC.

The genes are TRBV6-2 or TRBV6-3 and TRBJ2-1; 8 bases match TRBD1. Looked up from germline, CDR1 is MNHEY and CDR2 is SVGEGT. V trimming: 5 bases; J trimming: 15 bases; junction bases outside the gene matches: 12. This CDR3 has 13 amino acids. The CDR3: CASSTRTGPGAFF. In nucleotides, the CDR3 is TGTGCCAGCAGTACGAGGACAGGGCCGGGGGCGTTCTTC.

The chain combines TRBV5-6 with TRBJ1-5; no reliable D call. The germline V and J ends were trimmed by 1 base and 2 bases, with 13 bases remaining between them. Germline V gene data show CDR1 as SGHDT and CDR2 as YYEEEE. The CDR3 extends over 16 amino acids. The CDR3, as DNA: TGTGCCAGCAGCTTGTACGTCTGGGCCGGCAATCAGCCCCAGCATTTT. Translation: CASSLYVWAGNQPQHF.

The CDR3 loop reads CASSQGGNTEAFF. The CDR3 nucleotides read TGCGCCAGCAGCCAAGGGGGGAACACTGAAGCTTTCTTT. The chain is built from TRBV4-3 and TRBJ1-1; D is unclear. Germline-derived CDR1 and CDR2 are LGHNA and YSLEER. The CDR3 sequence is 13 residues long. Trimming cost V 1 base and J 1 base, with 4 bases left between them.